This T cell receptor beta chain was captured in a study of T-cell reconstitution after alpha-beta-depleted transplantation in children. Study-wide results and limits: Newly generated T cells supplied most T-cell counts and diversity one year post-transplant. Reported findings indicate that, about two months after transplant, alpha-beta T cells came from several hundred expanded clones, which were derived from non-depleted graft cells.

This CDR3 contains 15 residues. Germline CDR1 and CDR2: SEHNR and FQNEAQ (reference sequence). J gave up 2 bases and V 5 bases, and 5 bases lay outside the gene matches. Unique molecular identifiers tagged the TCRbeta library. From the PCR reads, TCRdb called clonotypes with MiXCR, one entry per CDR3 protein. The sample records hundreds of thousands of distinct CDR3 sequences, 15% to 20% being singletons. This clonotype was seen at least ten times. Its matching antigen is unknown. The rearrangement joins TRBV7-9 to TRBJ2-5; 10 bases fit TRBD1. This TCR was recovered from a male patient between 2 and 10 years old who had a stem cell transplant for acute lymphoblastic leukemia, so the T cells may come from the graft donor. This specimen consisted of PBMCs, mostly from graft donor cells, obtained 360 days after TCRalphabeta/CD19-depleted stem cell transplant. The CDR3 region is CASSLDRGIQETQYF. The CDR3, as DNA: TGTGCCAGCAGCCTGGACAGGGGGATACAAGAGACCCAGTACTTC.